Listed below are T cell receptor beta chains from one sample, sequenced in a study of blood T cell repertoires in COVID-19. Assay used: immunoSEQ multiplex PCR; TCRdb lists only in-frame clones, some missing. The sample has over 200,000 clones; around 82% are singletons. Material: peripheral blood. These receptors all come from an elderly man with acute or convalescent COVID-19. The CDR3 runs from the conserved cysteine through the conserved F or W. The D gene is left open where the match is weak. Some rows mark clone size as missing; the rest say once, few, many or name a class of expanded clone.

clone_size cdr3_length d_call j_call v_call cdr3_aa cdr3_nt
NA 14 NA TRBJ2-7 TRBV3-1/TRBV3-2 CASSPWRATYEQYF TGTGCCAGCAGCCCGTGGAGGGCCACCTACGAGCAGTACTTC
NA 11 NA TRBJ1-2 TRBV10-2 CASSAEGGYTF TGCGCCAGCAGCGCCGAGGGTGGCTACACCTTC
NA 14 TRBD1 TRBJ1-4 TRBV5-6 CASSLGQGNEKLFF TGTGCCAGCAGCTTAGGACAGGGGAATGAAAAACTGTTTTTT
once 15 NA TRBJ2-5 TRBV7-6 CASSEGEKGGETQYF TGTGCCAGCAGCGAGGGAGAGAAGGGTGGAGAGACCCAGTACTTC
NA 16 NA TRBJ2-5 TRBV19 CASSTRWRDGQETQYF TGTGCCAGTAGTACCAGGTGGCGGGACGGACAAGAGACCCAGTACTTC
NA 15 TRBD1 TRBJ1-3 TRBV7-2 CASTWDRLSGNTIYF TGTGCCAGCACCTGGGACAGACTCTCTGGAAACACCATATATTTT
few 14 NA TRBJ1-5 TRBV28 CASSLGTMIQPQHF TGTGCCAGCAGTCTAGGGACAATGATTCAGCCCCAGCATTTT
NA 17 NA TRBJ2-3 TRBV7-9 CASSVSGLSTSTDTQYF TGTGCCAGCAGCGTCAGCGGACTATCTACTAGCACAGATACGCAGTATTTT
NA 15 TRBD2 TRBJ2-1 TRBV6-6 CASSLTSGRGDEQFF TGTGCCAGCAGTTTGACTAGCGGGAGGGGCGATGAGCAGTTCTTC
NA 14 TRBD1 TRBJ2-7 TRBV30 CAWSVGQGPYEQYF TGTGCCTGGAGTGTGGGACAGGGTCCTTACGAGCAGTACTTC
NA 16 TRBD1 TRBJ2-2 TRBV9 CASSVVPTGVTGELFF TGTGCCAGCAGCGTAGTCCCGACAGGGGTTACCGGGGAGCTGTTTTTT
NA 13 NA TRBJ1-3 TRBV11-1 CASSQGTGNTIYF TGTGCCAGCAGCCAAGGGACAGGAAACACCATATATTTT
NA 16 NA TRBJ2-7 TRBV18 CASSPLQGSSSYEQYF TGTGCCAGCTCACCACTTCAGGGAAGTTCCTCCTACGAGCAGTACTTC
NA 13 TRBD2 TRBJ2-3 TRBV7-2 CASAPSGGDTQYF TGTGCCAGCGCCCCTAGCGGGGGGGATACGCAGTATTTT
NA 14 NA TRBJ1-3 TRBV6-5 CASSPGWYGNTIYF TGTGCCAGCAGTCCCGGGTGGTACGGAAACACCATATATTTT
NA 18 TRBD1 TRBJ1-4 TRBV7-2 CASSLDPGQVLGGEKLFF TGTGCCAGCAGCTTAGACCCTGGACAGGTTCTCGGTGGTGAAAAACTGTTTTTT
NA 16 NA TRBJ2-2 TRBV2 CASSLGQGGNTGELFF TGTGCCAGCAGTCTAGGGCAGGGAGGCAACACCGGGGAGCTGTTTTTT
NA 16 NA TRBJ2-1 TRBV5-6 CASSLRASGATAEQFF TGTGCCAGCAGCTTGCGGGCCTCAGGGGCTACTGCTGAGCAGTTCTTC
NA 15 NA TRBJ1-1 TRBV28 CASSLQGRWGTEAFF TGTGCCAGCAGTTTGCAGGGCAGATGGGGCACTGAAGCTTTCTTT
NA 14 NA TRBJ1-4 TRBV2 CASRVQPTNEKLFF TGTGCCAGCAGGGTACAGCCAACTAATGAAAAACTGTTTTTT
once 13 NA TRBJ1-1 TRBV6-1 CASSENMVTEAFF TGTGCCAGCAGTGAAAACATGGTCACTGAAGCTTTCTTT
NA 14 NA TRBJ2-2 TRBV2 CASTGQGNTGELFF TGTGCCAGCACTGGGCAGGGGAACACCGGGGAGCTGTTTTTT
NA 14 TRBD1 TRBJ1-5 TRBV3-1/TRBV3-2 CASSQGQGGQPQHF TGTGCCAGCAGCCAGGGACAGGGGGGACAGCCCCAGCATTTT
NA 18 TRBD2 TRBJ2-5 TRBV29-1 CSVRTTHGTSAGPETQYF TGCAGCGTAAGGACTACCCATGGGACTAGCGCCGGCCCGGAGACCCAGTACTTC
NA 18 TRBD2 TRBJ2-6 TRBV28 CASGLDLGRGSGANVLTF TGTGCCAGCGGCCTCGACCTCGGGAGGGGATCTGGGGCCAACGTCCTGACTTTC
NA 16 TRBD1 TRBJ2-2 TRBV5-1 CASSQKDRDGTGELFF TGCGCCAGCAGCCAAAAGGACAGGGATGGGACCGGGGAGCTGTTTTTT
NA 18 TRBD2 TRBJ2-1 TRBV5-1 CASSSRGGNPQVYNEQFF TGCGCCAGCAGCTCCCGGGGGGGGAATCCACAGGTTTACAATGAGCAGTTCTTC